The 26 T cell receptor beta chains presented below share a single source sample, sequenced in a study of early T cells in non-severe SARS-CoV-2 infection. TCRdb itself ran the 5' RACE reads through MiXCR, one entry per CDR3 protein. The data show about 28,000 distinct CDR3 sequences, with 5.7% seen just once and roughly 6.2% held by the top ten. Sample: whole blood. The receptors here all came from an adult who was a healthcare worker with PCR-confirmed SARS-CoV-2 infection or an uninfected control (not recorded which).

This clonotype was picked up many times. The chain employs TRBV7-2 and TRBJ1-5, with D possibly being TRBD1 (6 bases). This CDR3 spans 15 amino acids. Per germline, CDR1 SGHTA and CDR2 FQGNSA. V was shortened by 1 base and J by 4 bases, with 11 bases between the two germline ends. The CDR3 nucleotides read TGTGCCAGCAGCTTAGTCAGGGACACTAATCAGCCCCAGCATTTT. Translated: CASSLVRDTNQPQHF.

The sample holds a few counts of this clonotype. The chain combines TRBV12-3 or TRBV12-4 with TRBJ2-3, with 9 bases matching TRBD2. The CDR3 has 19 residues. V lost 4 bases to trimming and J lost 1 base; unmatched junction nucleotides: 15. In nucleotides, the CDR3 is TGTGCCAGCAGTTCCCCTAGAGGGCGGGGGGGCCGAGGCACAGATACGCAGTATTTT. Its translation is CASSSPRGRGGRGTDTQYF.

This clonotype came up many times. V usage is TRBV28 and J usage is TRBJ1-1; D unclear. From germline, CDR1 is MDHEN and CDR2 SYDVKM. The CDR3 is 16 amino acids. The V gene lost 3 bases and the J gene lost 3 bases, with 17 bases spanning the gap. The CDR3 DNA sequence: TGTGCCAGCAGTTTGTTGAGGTGGGTCGCGGACACTGAAGCTTTCTTT. It codes for CASSLLRWVADTEAFF.

In its sample, this clonotype was seen many times. The rearrangement uses TRBV7-3 and TRBJ2-3, with D possibly TRBD2 on 6 matching bases. The CDR3 length is 14 residues. Germline CDR1 is SGHTA and CDR2 is FQGTGA. V was pared by 5 bases and J by 4 bases, with 13 bases between. The CDR3 spells CASSPRLGADTQYF. The CDR3, as DNA: TGTGCCAGCAGCCCTCGACTAGGAGCAGATACGCAGTATTTT.

This clonotype rates as medium-sized. The V gene is TRBV4-2, the J gene TRBJ2-7; TRBD1 aligns across 7 bases. The CDR3 covers 14 residues. Germline-derived CDR1 and CDR2 are LGHNA and YNFKEQ. J lost 0 bases, V lost 4 bases, and 3 bases had no gene match. CDR3: CASSPWDSSYEQYF. As DNA, the CDR3 is TGTGCCAGCAGCCCCTGGGACAGCTCCTACGAGCAGTACTTC.

The J gene is TRBJ2-7, the V gene TRBV20-1; D gene unclear. This CDR3 is built from 15 residues. Trimming shortened V by 1 base and J by 3 bases, and 16 bases separated the two germline ends. From germline, CDR1 is DFQATT and CDR2 SNEGSKA (reference sequence). CDR3 residues: CSARAEQIANYEQYF. As DNA, the CDR3 is TGCAGTGCTAGAGCTGAACAGATTGCCAACTACGAGCAGTACTTC.

This clonotype occurred many times. V gene TRBV2 combines with J gene TRBJ1-2; D gene uncertain. V was shortened by 1 base and J by 6 bases, with 9 bases between the two germline ends. The CDR3 is made up of 13 amino acids. Germline lookup yields CDR1 SNHLY and CDR2 FYNNEI. The CDR3 region is CASSEDSMDGYTF. The CDR3 DNA follows: TGTGCCAGCAGTGAAGACAGTATGGATGGCTACACCTTC. Using reference TRBV2 and TRBJ1-2 for the parts outside the CDR3, the full variable domain is EPEVTQTPSHQVTQMGQEVILRCVPISNHLYFYWYRQILGQKVEFLVSFYNNEISEKSEIFDDQFSVERPDGSNFTLKIRSTKLEDSAMYFCASSEDSMDGYTFGSGTRLTVV.

This clonotype was counted ten times or more. V usage is TRBV7-8 and J usage is TRBJ2-3; tentative D call: TRBD1 (5 bases). The germline gives CDR1 SGHVS, CDR2 FQNEAQ. The CDR3 runs 16 residues. V shed 7 bases and J shed 3 bases, with 20 bases lying between them. In DNA, the CDR3 is TGTGCCAGCACCCCTTTGCCCAGGGAAGGAACAGATACGCAGTATTTT. It yields the protein CASTPLPREGTDTQYF.

This clonotype was observed at least ten times. The CDR3 here is CSAPDAVRQFF. CDR3 coding DNA: TGCAGTGCCCCGGACGCGGTAAGGCAGTTCTTC. The chain combines TRBV20-1 with TRBJ2-1; no firm D call. V was trimmed by 6 bases and J by 12 bases, leaving 15 bases between them. The germline V gene has CDR1 DFQATT and CDR2 SNEGSKA (reference sequence). This CDR3 spans 11 amino acids.

At least ten counts were recorded for this clonotype. The chain has TRBV13 and TRBJ2-5; D is uncertain. Germline CDR1 and CDR2: PRHDT and FYEKMQ (reference sequence). CDR3 length equals 15 residues. V was pared by 5 bases and J by 3 bases, with 16 bases between. In DNA form, the CDR3 reads TGTGCCAGCAGCGTTGGACGGGTTGGGGAAGAGACCCAGTACTTC. Amino acids: CASSVGRVGEETQYF.

This clonotype was seen at least ten times. The chain uses TRBV29-1 and TRBJ2-1; D perhaps matches TRBD1 (5 bases). V shed 4 bases and J shed 3 bases, with 13 bases lying between them. The CDR3 runs to 14 residues. Germline-derived CDR1 and CDR2 are SQVTM and ANQGSEA. For the CDR3, the DNA is TGCAGCGTTGCTATGACAGCAATCTACAATGAGCAGTTCTTC. Its translation: CSVAMTAIYNEQFF.

This clonotype was counted at least ten times. The chain recombines TRBV6-5 with TRBJ1-6; D perhaps matches TRBD1 (6 bases). V gave up 5 bases and J gave up 6 bases, with 17 bases separating them. CDR1 and CDR2 (germline): MNHEY, SVGAGI. CDR3 length equals 16 residues. CDR3 sequence reads: CASSQGTTSLNSPLHF. As DNA, the CDR3 is TGTGCCAGCAGTCAGGGGACCACCAGCCTTAATTCACCCCTCCACTTT.

This clonotype showed up just a few times. The gene calls are TRBV5-1 and TRBJ2-5; D is perhaps TRBD1 or TRBD2 (5 bases each). CDR3 length: 14 residues. V was trimmed by 3 bases and J by 1 base, leaving 10 bases between them. The germline V gene encodes CDR1 SGHRS and CDR2 YFSETQ. The CDR3, as DNA: TGCGCCAGCAGCTCGGGGCCGCCCCAAGAGACCCAGTACTTC. It encodes CASSSGPPQETQYF.

Ten or more counts support this clonotype. J is TRBJ2-2 and V is TRBV6-5; D is possibly TRBD2 (6 bases). Germline CDR1 and CDR2: MNHEY and SVGAGI. This CDR3 contains 15 residues. Trimming cost V 2 bases and J 6 bases, with 13 bases left between them. The CDR3 is CASSYMVAEAGELFF. CDR3 sequence (DNA): TGTGCCAGCAGTTACATGGTAGCGGAAGCCGGGGAGCTGTTTTTT.

The chain carries TRBV27 and TRBJ2-3; D call uncertain. The CDR3 spans 13 residues. From germline, CDR1 is MNHEY and CDR2 SMNVEV (reference sequence). V lost 4 bases and J 1 base, leaving 6 bases between the germline ends. CDR3 amino acids: CASSWIRTDTQYF. For the CDR3, the DNA is TGTGCCAGCAGTTGGATTCGCACAGATACGCAGTATTTT.

A few counts support this clonotype. The chain has TRBV28 and TRBJ2-3; 10 bases line up with TRBD1. The V gene's germline CDR1 is MDHEN and CDR2 SYDVKM. The length of the CDR3 is 15 residues. V lost 11 bases and J lost 5; bases outside the gene matches: 13. CDR3 loop: CAGKTPGQGKDTQYF. The CDR3 DNA reads as TGTGCCGGAAAAACGCCGGGACAGGGGAAAGATACGCAGTATTTT.

A remark on this clonotype: A read error may explain this, as a much larger clone is one base away. The chain combines TRBV9 with TRBJ2-3; no reliable D call. Germline CDR1 SGDLS, CDR2 YYNGEE. The CDR3 extends over 12 amino acids. The CDR3 nucleotides are TGTGCCACCAGCGTAGTAGGAGATACGCAGTATTTT. Protein product: CATSVVGDTQYF.

This clonotype was found many times. This rearrangement joins TRBV6-2 or TRBV6-3 to TRBJ1-1, with D possibly matching TRBD1 (6 bases). The CDR3 extends over 16 amino acids. Germline-derived CDR1 and CDR2 are MNHEY and SVGEGT. Trimming took off 10 bases at V and 7 bases at J, with 28 bases between the two ends. CDR3 sequence (DNA): TGTGCCACCTGCCCTCCGGGGGGCTGGGCGTTCAGTGAAGCTTTCTTT. Amino acid sequence: CATCPPGGWAFSEAFF.

This clonotype appeared a few times. The chain links TRBV18 to TRBJ2-7, with a possible D match to TRBD1 (5 bases). The CDR3 is 13 residues long. Germline CDR1 and CDR2: KGHSH and LQKENI. V lost 5 bases and J lost 3, with 11 bases in between. The CDR3 region is CASSSQDNYEQYF. The CDR3 DNA reads TGTGCCAGCTCATCTCAGGACAACTACGAGCAGTACTTC.

This clonotype was seen a handful of times. This chain joins TRBV3-1 and TRBJ1-2; D is uncertain. Per germline, CDR1 LGHDT and CDR2 YNNKEL (reference sequence). The CDR3 sequence is 11 residues long. With 8 bases removed from V and 7 bases from J, the gap between germline ends came to 11 bases. The CDR3 bases are TGTGCCAGCTGGGAGTATGGTGGCTACACCTTC. Translation gives CASWEYGGYTF.

This clonotype occurred many times. The chain joins TRBV7-2 to TRBJ1-2, with a possible D match to TRBD1 (5 bases). Trimming removed 1 base at V and 1 base at J, with 7 bases between. Germline-derived CDR1 and CDR2 are SGHTA and FQGNSA. CDR3 length: 14 amino acids. CDR3 nucleotides: TGTGCCAGCAGCTTAGTAGGGGTTAACTATGGCTACACCTTC. Amino acid sequence: CASSLVGVNYGYTF.

In its sample, this clonotype was seen many times. The chain uses TRBV12-3 or TRBV12-4 and TRBJ1-4; D may be TRBD1 (6 bases). V lost 4 bases to trimming and J lost 2 bases, with 23 bases between them. This CDR3 region has 19 residues. CDR3 amino acids: CASSSTDHRTVPTNEKLFF. Written as DNA, the CDR3 is TGTGCCAGCAGTTCGACTGACCATCGGACAGTCCCGACTAATGAAAAACTGTTTTTT.

In this sample, this clonotype turned up many times. V is TRBV20-1 and J is TRBJ1-1, with D possibly TRBD1 on 6 matching bases. This CDR3 spans 13 amino acids. Germline-derived CDR1 and CDR2 are DFQATT and SNEGSKA (reference sequence). With 5 bases removed from V and 6 bases from J, the gap between germline ends came to 16 bases. CDR3 loop: CSAQRGGQAEAFF. CDR3 DNA: TGCAGTGCTCAGAGAGGGGGTCAGGCTGAAGCTTTCTTT.

In its sample, this clonotype was seen many times. The V gene is TRBV10-3, the J gene TRBJ2-7; 7 positions agree with TRBD1. This CDR3 comprises 13 residues. Germline-derived CDR1 and CDR2 are ENHRY and SYGVKD. The trim removed 11 bases at V and 3 bases at J, leaving 10 bases unmatched. The CDR3 spells CAASRGRDYEQYF. The CDR3 DNA sequence: TGTGCCGCCTCGAGGGGGCGAGACTACGAGCAGTACTTC.

Ten or more counts support this clonotype. V and J are TRBV28 and TRBJ2-5, with 10 bases matching TRBD2. Trimming took 2 bases from V and 4 from J; bases not matched to a gene: 4. The CDR3 loop spans 15 amino acids. Germline V gene sequence: CDR1 MDHEN, CDR2 SYDVKM. For the CDR3, the DNA is TGTGCCAGCAGTTTAATAGCGGGGGGCGGAGAGACCCAGTACTTC. It codes for CASSLIAGGGETQYF. The full variable domain, in which reference TRBV28 and TRBJ2-5 provide the parts outside the CDR3, is DVKVTQSSRYLVKRTGEKVFLECVQDMDHENMFWYRQDPGLGLRLIYFSYDVKMKEKGDIPEGYSVSREKKERFSLILESASTNQTSMYLCASSLIAGGGETQYFGPGTRLLVL.

This sequence joins TRBV7-2 and TRBJ2-2, with TRBD2 matching 11 bases. The germline gives CDR1 SGHTA, CDR2 FQGNSA. This CDR3 region has 18 residues. After removal of 4 bases from V and 7 bases from J, the junction contained 14 bases not matched to a gene. CDR3 sequence reads: CASSSPRGSGGAVGELFF. CDR3 nucleotides: TGTGCCAGCAGCTCCCCCAGGGGTAGCGGGGGGGCCGTCGGGGAGCTGTTTTTT.